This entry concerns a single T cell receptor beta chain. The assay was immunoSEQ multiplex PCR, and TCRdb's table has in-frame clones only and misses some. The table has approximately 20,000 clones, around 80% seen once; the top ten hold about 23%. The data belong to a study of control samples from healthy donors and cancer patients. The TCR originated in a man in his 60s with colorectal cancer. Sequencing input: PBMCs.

CDR3 DNA sequence: TGTGCCAGCAGTCCTCGGACAGGCGCAACTAATGAAAAACTGTTTTTT. Its translation is CASSPRTGATNEKLFF. The rearrangement uses TRBV6-6 and TRBJ1-4; 7 bases are shared with TRBD1. The length of the CDR3 is 16 residues. Germline assignment: CDR1 MNHNY and CDR2 SVGAGI (reference sequence). V lost 5 bases to trimming and J lost 0 bases; unmatched junction nucleotides: 6.